This TCR beta chain was retrieved from a study of pediatric ulcerative colitis. Whole-study results and caveats: Blood-rectal clonal overlap within each person was significantly higher in ulcerative colitis patients than controls. All ulcerative colitis patients, but no controls, carried a couple of rectal clonotypes. A couple of patients' blood samples yielded substantially fewer templates.

The assay was run at survey level. Repertoires were generated with immunoSEQ multiplex PCR, while TCRdb's copy carries only in-frame clones and drops some. The sample includes 15,000 or so clones, approximately 90% of them seen just once. Germline assignment: CDR1 SGHNT and CDR2 YENEEA. The CDR3 is made up of 16 amino acids. V lost 4 bases, J lost 0 bases, and 4 bases stayed unmatched. A word on this clone: As yet, its antigen is unknown.

The material sequenced was blood. The sequence came from a boy between 10 and 17 years old with moderate ulcerative colitis. This chain links TRBV11-3 with TRBJ2-3; 10 bases map to TRBD2. DNA of the CDR3: TGTGCCAGCAGCTGGACTAGCGGAGCTAGCACAGATACGCAGTATTTT. Translation: CASSWTSGASTDTQYF.